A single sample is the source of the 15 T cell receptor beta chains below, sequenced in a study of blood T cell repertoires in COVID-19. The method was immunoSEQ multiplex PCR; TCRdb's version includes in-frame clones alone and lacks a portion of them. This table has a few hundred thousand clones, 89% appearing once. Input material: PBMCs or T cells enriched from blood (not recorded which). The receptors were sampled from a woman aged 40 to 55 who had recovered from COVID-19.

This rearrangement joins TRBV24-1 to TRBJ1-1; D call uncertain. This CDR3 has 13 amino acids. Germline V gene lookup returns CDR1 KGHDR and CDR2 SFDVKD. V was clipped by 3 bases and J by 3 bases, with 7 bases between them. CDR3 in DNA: TGTGCCACCAGTGATAGTAGTTACACTGAAGCTTTCTTT. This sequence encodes CATSDSSYTEAFF.

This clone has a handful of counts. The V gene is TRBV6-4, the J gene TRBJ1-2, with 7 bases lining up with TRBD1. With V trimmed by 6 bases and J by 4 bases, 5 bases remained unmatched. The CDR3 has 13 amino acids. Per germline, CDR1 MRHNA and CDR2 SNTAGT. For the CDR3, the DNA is TGTGCCAGCAGGGAGGGACAGAGCTATGGCTACACCTTC. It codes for CASREGQSYGYTF.

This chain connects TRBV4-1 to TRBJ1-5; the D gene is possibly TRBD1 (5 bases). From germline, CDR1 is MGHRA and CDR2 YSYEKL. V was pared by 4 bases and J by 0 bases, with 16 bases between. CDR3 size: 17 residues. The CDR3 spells CASSLIRVSGSNQPQHF. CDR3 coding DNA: TGCGCCAGCAGCCTTATCAGGGTTTCAGGTAGCAATCAGCCCCAGCATTTT.

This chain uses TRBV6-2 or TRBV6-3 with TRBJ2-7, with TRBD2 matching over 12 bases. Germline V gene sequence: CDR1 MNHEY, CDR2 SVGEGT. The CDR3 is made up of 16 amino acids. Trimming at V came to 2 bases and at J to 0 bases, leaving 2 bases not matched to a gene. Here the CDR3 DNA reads TGTGCCAGCAGTTACCGACTAGCGGGGGACTCCTACGAGCAGTACTTC. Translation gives CASSYRLAGDSYEQYF.

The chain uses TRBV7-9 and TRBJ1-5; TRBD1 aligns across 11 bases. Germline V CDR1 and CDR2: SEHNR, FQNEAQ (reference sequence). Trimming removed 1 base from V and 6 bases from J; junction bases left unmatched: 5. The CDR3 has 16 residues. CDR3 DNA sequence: TGTGCCAGCAGCTTAGGGGACAGGGGGGTAGGTCAGCCCCAGCATTTT. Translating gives CASSLGDRGVGQPQHF. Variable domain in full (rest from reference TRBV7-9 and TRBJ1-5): DTGVSQNPRHKITKRGQNVTFRCDPISEHNRLYWYRQTLGQGPEFLTYFQNEAQLEKSRLLSDRFSAERPKGSFSTLEIQRTEQGDSAMYLCASSLGDRGVGQPQHFGDGTRLSIL.

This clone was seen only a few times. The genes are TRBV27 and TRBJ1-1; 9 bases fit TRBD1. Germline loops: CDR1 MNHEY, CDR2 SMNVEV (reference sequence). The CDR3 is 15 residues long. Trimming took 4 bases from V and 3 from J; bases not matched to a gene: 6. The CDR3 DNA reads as TGTGCCAGCAGTTCCCAGGACAGGGGTGACACTGAAGCTTTCTTT. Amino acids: CASSSQDRGDTEAFF.

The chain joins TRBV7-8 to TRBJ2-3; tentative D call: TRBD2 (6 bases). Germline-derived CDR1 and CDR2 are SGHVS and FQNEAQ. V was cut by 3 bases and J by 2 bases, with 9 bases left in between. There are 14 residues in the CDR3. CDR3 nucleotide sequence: TGTGCCAGCAGCTTTGGCGGGAACACAGATACGCAGTATTTT. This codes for CASSFGGNTDTQYF.

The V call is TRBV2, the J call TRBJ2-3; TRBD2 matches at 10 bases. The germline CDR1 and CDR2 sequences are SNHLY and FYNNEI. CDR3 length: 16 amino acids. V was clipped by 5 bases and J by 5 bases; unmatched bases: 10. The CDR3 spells CASSTDLAGEGDTQYF. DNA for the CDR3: TGTGCCAGCAGTACAGATCTAGCGGGAGAAGGAGATACGCAGTATTTT.

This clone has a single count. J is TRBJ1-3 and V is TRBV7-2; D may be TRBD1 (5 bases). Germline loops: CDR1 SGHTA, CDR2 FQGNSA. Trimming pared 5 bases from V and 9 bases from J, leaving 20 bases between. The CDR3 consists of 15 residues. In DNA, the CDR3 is TGTGCCAGCAGCCCCCTCCGGGGGACGGGCGGCACCATATATTTT. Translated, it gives CASSPLRGTGGTIYF.

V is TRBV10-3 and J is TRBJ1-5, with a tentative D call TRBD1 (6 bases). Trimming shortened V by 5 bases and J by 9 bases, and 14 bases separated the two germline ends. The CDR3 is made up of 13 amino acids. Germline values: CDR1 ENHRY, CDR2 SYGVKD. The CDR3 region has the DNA TGTGCCATCAGTCGGGACATCGGTGTGCCCCAGCATTTT. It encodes CAISRDIGVPQHF.

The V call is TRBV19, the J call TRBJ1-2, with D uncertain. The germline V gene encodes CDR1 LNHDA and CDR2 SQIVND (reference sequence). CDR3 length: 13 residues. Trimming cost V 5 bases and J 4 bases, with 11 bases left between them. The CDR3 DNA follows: TGTGCCAGTAGTCCCAATCGAGGCTATGGCTACACCTTC. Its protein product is CASSPNRGYGYTF.

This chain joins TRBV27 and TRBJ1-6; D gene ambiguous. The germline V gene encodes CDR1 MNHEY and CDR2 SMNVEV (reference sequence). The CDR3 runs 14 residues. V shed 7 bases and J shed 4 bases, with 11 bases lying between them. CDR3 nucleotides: TGTGCCAGCATGGCGGGTCGATATAATTCACCCCTCCACTTT. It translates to CASMAGRYNSPLHF.

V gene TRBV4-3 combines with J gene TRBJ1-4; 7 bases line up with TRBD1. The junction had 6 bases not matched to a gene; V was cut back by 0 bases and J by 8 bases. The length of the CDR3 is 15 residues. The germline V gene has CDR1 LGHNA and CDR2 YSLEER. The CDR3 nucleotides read TGCGCCAGCAGCCAAGAGGCTTCCAGGGGGGAAAAACTGTTTTTT. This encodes CASSQEASRGEKLFF.

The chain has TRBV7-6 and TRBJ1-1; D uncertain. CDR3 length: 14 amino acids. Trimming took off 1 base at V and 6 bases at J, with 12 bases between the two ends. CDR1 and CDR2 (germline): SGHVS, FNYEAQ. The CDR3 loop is CASSLEDSGSEAFF. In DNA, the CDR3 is TGTGCCAGCAGCTTAGAGGATTCAGGCTCTGAAGCTTTCTTT.

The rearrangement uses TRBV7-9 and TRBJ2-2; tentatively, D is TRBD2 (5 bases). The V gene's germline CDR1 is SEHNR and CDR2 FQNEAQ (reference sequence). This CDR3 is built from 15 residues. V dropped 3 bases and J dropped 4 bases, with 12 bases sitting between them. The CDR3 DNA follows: TGTGCCAGCAGCTTCCGGGGTCCGGTCACCGGGGAGCTGTTTTTT. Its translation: CASSFRGPVTGELFF.